This passage covers 2 T cell receptor beta chains from one sample sequenced in a study of cytomegalovirus exposure and HLA in healthy donors. The primer mix had 60 Vbeta and 13 Jbeta primers. Sequenced by immunoSEQ multiplex PCR; TCRdb stores in-frame clones only, minus some. This sample has over 100,000 clones, with around 81% found just once. Sequenced material: PBMCs. These receptors came from a woman under 40 in good health and CMV-seronegative.

The chain is built from TRBV18 and TRBJ1-1, with D uncertain. CDR1 KGHSH and CDR2 LQKENI come from the germline V gene. V was cut by 3 bases and J by 6 bases, with 17 bases left in between. The CDR3 length is 15 residues. CDR3 DNA sequence: TGTGCCAGCTCACCTCCCAGCGGACTTGGCCCTGAAGCTTTCTTT. It encodes CASSPPSGLGPEAFF. The full variable domain, completed using reference TRBV18 and TRBJ1-1, is NAGVMQNPRHLVRRRGQEARLRCSPMKGHSHVYWYRQLPEEGLKFMVYLQKENIIDESGMPKERFSAEFPKEGPSILRIQQVVRGDSAAYFCASSPPSGLGPEAFFGQGTRLTVV.

This chain connects TRBV5-1 to TRBJ2-7; no reliable D call. CDR3 length: 14 residues. The V end was cut by 1 base, the J end by 0 bases, with 8 bases between. In germline, CDR1 is SGHRS, CDR2 YFSETQ. The CDR3 nucleotides are TGCGCCAGCAGCTTGTGGAGCGACTCCTACGAGCAGTACTTC. It is translated as CASSLWSDSYEQYF.